Shown below are 7 T cell receptor beta chains from a single sample sequenced in a study of cytomegalovirus exposure and HLA in healthy donors. The PCR made use of 60 Vbeta and 13 Jbeta primers. Method: immunoSEQ multiplex PCR; TCRdb's copy keeps in-frame clones and lacks some. The repertoire holds about 180,000 clones, with under 85% as singletons. Sequences were obtained from PBMCs. The receptors stem from a human donor in good health.

The chain is built from TRBV19 and TRBJ2-5; weak D call: TRBD2 (6 bases). Deletions cut 3 bases from V and 5 bases from J, with 7 bases between. CDR3 length equals 12 residues. Germline V lookup: CDR1 LNHDA, CDR2 SQIVND (reference sequence). This CDR3 reads CASSIGGETQYF. The CDR3 DNA follows: TGTGCCAGTAGTATTGGAGGGGAGACCCAGTACTTC.

This clone appeared a few times. The chain carries TRBV4-3 and TRBJ2-1; possible D gene TRBD2, 5 bases. The CDR3 is made up of 13 amino acids. The V gene lost 1 base and the J gene lost 10 bases, with 11 bases spanning the gap. Germline V gene data show CDR1 as LGHNA and CDR2 as YSLEER. The CDR3 loop reads CASSQVREREQFF. The CDR3 DNA sequence: TGCGCCAGCAGCCAAGTAAGGGAGAGGGAGCAGTTCTTC.

This chain uses TRBV25-1 with TRBJ1-2, with D perhaps matching TRBD1 (6 bases). Germline CDR1 is MGHDK and CDR2 is SYGVNS. This CDR3 region has 14 residues. Trimming cost V 5 bases and J 4 bases, with 14 bases left between them. The CDR3 loop is CASSPSTGLYGYTF. For the CDR3, the DNA is TGTGCCAGCAGTCCGTCGACAGGCCTCTATGGCTACACCTTC.

The chain recombines TRBV7-2 with TRBJ1-1, with D unresolved. Germline V CDR1 and CDR2: SGHTA, FQGNSA. The CDR3 loop spans 12 amino acids. Trimming shortened V by 2 bases and J by 6 bases, and 7 bases separated the two germline ends. Here the CDR3 DNA reads TGTGCCAGCAGCTTAATCTCCCCTGAAGCTTTCTTT. Its translation is CASSLISPEAFF.

The gene calls are TRBV4-1 and TRBJ1-5, with 7 bases that match TRBD1. CDR3 length: 16 amino acids. V gave up 5 bases and J gave up 1 base; unmatched junction bases: 8. Germline V gene sequence: CDR1 MGHRA, CDR2 YSYEKL. CDR3 nucleotide sequence: TGCGCCAGCAGCGGAGCCCAGGGGGAAAGCAATCAGCCCCAGCATTTT. This encodes CASSGAQGESNQPQHF.

The rearrangement uses TRBV7-3 and TRBJ2-3; 7 nucleotides line up with TRBD2. Trimming took 1 base from V and 4 from J; bases not matched to a gene: 5. Germline lookup yields CDR1 SGHTA and CDR2 FQGTGA. The CDR3 is 15 residues long. CDR3 amino acids: CASSLIGGGADTQYF. Written as DNA, the CDR3 is TGTGCCAGCAGCTTAATTGGGGGAGGGGCAGATACGCAGTATTTT.

J is TRBJ1-1 and V is TRBV19, with D hard to call. This CDR3 has 13 amino acids. Per germline, CDR1 LNHDA and CDR2 SQIVND (reference sequence). V lost 5 bases, J lost 5 bases, and 12 bases lay in between. This CDR3 is CASSPAEETEAFF. CDR3 nucleotide sequence: TGTGCCAGTAGTCCGGCTGAGGAAACTGAAGCTTTCTTT. The full variable domain, completed using reference TRBV19 and TRBJ1-1, is DGGITQSPKYLFRKEGQNVTLSCEQNLNHDAMYWYRQDPGQGLRLIYYSQIVNDFQKGDIAEGYSVSREKKESFPLTVTSAQKNPTAFYLCASSPAEETEAFFGQGTRLTVV.